This T cell receptor beta chain was documented in a study of T cell repertoires and HLA-DP antigens. The study, taken as a whole, reports: Against one allele, clones undetected before culture averaged around 40%; against the other, 50.6%. Sorted CD137+ clonality was about 0.4 for both alloantigens, versus about 0.037 pre-culture.

A note on this clone: Its antigen is not known.

The primer mix covered 54 TRBV segments and 13 TRBJ segments. Data came from immunoSEQ multiplex PCR; TCRdb stores just in-frame clones and leaves some out. The sample has fewer than 75,000 clones; 80% are singletons. Germline V gene lookup returns CDR1 LNHDA and CDR2 SQIVND (reference sequence). The CDR3 sequence is 15 residues long. Trimming pared 1 base from V and 3 bases from J, leaving 10 bases between. This rearrangement joins TRBV19 to TRBJ1-5, with D possibly matching TRBD1 (6 bases). This receptor was identified in a man between 60 and 75 years old in good health and CMV-seronegative. Specimen: CD4+ T cells from PBMCs. For the CDR3, the DNA is TGTGCCAGTAGTATAGCCAGGGGAAACAATCAGCCCCAGCATTTT. Its translation: CASSIARGNNQPQHF.